This T cell receptor beta chain was captured in a study of CD8 T cells in ankylosing spondylitis. Germline V CDR1 and CDR2: KGHDR, SFDVKD. The CDR3 spans 15 residues. Trimming took off 3 bases at V and 5 bases at J, with 14 bases between the two ends. The study, taken as a whole, reports: Some motif variants had been reported before (in reactive arthritis synovial fluid and blood). A TCR beta motif of several highly homologous variants seemed to mark ankylosing spondylitis blood.

A remark on this clonotype: The antigen remains undetermined.

TCRdb reprocessed the 5' RACE reads via MiXCR and lists one record per CDR3 protein. Here the sample spans 670,000 or so distinct CDR3 sequences, around 20% being singletons. Sequencing used blood, either unsorted or a sorted T cell fraction (not recorded which). V gene TRBV24-1 combines with J gene TRBJ2-3, with D possibly matching TRBD2 (7 bases). The TCR was taken from a male donor with ankylosing spondylitis. The CDR3 coding sequence is TGTGCCACCAGTGATCCCGCGGGGGCGGGAGATACGCAGTATTTT. Translating gives CATSDPAGAGDTQYF.